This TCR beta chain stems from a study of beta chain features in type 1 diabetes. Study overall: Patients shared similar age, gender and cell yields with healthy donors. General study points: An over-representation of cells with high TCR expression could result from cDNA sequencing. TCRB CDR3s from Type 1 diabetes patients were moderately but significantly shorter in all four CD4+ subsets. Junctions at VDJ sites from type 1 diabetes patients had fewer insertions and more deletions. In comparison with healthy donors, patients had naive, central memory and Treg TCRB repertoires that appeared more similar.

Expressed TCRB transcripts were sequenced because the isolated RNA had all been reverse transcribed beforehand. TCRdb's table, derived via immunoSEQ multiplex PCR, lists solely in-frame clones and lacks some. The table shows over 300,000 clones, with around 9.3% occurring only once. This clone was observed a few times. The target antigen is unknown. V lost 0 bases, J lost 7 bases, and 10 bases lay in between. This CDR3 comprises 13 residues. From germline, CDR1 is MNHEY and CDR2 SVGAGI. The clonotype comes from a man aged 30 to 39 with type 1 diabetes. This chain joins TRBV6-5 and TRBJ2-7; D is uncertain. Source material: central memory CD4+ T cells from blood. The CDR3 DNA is TGTGCCAGCAGTTACTCGAGGTTGAGGGAGCAGTACTTC. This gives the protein CASSYSRLREQYF.